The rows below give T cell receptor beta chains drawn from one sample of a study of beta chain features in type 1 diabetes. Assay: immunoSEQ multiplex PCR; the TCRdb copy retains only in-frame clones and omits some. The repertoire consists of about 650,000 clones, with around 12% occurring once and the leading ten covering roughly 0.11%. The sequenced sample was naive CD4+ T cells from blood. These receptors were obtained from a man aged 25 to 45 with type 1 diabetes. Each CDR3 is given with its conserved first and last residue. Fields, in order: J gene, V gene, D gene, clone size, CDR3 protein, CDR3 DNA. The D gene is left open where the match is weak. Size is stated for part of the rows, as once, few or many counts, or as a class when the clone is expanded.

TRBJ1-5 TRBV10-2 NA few CASYPGPSRNQPQHF TGCGCCAGCTATCCGGGCCCCTCGAGGAATCAGCCCCAGCATTTT
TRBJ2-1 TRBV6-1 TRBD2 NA CASSATWTSTYNEQFF TGTGCCAGCAGTGCAACTTGGACTAGCACCTACAATGAGCAGTTCTTC
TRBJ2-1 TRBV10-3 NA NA CAISGGTNNEQFF TGTGCCATCAGTGGAGGCACGAACAATGAGCAGTTCTTC
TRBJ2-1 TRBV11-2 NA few CASSLPLVNEQFF TGTGCCAGCAGCTTACCCCTAGTAAATGAGCAGTTCTTC
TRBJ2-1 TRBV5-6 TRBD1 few CASSLVEDRGLNEQFF TGTGCCAGCAGCTTGGTAGAGGACAGGGGGCTTAATGAGCAGTTCTTC
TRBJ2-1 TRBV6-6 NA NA CASRRGDGPHNEQFF TGTGCCAGCAGGAGGGGGGACGGACCTCACAATGAGCAGTTCTTC
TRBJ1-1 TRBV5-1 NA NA CASSLGGVAEAFF TGCGCCAGCAGCTTGGGCGGGGTGGCTGAAGCTTTCTTT
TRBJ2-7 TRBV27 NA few CASSPRAGSFYEQYF TGTGCCAGCAGCCCCAGAGCAGGGAGCTTCTACGAGCAGTACTTC
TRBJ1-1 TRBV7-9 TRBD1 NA CASSITGDNTEAFF TGTGCCAGCAGCATTACAGGGGACAACACTGAAGCTTTCTTT
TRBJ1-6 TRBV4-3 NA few CASSQGGPNSPLHF TGCGCCAGCAGCCAAGGGGGTCCGAATTCACCCCTCCACTTT
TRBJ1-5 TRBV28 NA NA CASSSTREVSQPQHF TGTGCCAGCAGTTCGACCAGGGAAGTGAGTCAGCCCCAGCATTTT
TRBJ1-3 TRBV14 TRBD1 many CASSPRLTGAGNTIYF TGTGCCAGCAGCCCGCGTCTGACAGGGGCTGGAAACACCATATATTTT
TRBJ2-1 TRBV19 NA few CASSPGHGADEQFF TGTGCCAGTAGTCCGGGACACGGGGCGGATGAGCAGTTCTTC
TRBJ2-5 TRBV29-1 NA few CSVTDNQETQYF TGCAGCGTAACAGATAACCAAGAGACCCAGTACTTC
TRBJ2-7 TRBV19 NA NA CASSLGATYEQYF TGTGCCAGTAGCCTTGGGGCAACCTACGAGCAGTACTTC
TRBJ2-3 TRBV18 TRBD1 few CASSPPGQGTDTQYF TGTGCCAGCTCACCCCCGGGACAGGGAACGGATACGCAGTATTTT
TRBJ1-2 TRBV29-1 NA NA CSVGAGSLNYGYTF TGCAGCGTTGGAGCAGGGAGTCTTAACTATGGCTACACCTTC
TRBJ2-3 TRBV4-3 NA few CASSQEFSGYADTQYF TGCGCCAGCAGCCAAGAATTCAGCGGGTATGCAGATACGCAGTATTTT
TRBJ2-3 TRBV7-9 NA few CASSLPFGGPTTDTQYF TGTGCCAGCAGCCTACCCTTTGGGGGACCCACCACAGATACGCAGTATTTT
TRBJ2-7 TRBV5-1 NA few CASSLAPGLYEQYF TGCGCCAGCAGCTTGGCCCCAGGGCTCTACGAGCAGTACTTC
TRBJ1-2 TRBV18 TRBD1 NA CASSYDRDDGYTF TGTGCCAGCTCATACGACAGGGACGATGGCTACACCTTC
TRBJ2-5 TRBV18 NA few CASSPRSNEETQYF TGTGCCAGCTCACCAAGGTCCAACGAAGAGACCCAGTACTTC
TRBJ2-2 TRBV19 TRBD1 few CASSSDRAVGGELFF TGTGCCAGTAGTTCGGACAGGGCGGTCGGCGGGGAGCTGTTTTTT
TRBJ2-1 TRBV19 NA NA CASRGQISYNEQFF TGTGCCAGTAGAGGGCAGATCTCCTACAATGAGCAGTTCTTC
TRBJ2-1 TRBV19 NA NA CASSIQGSPYNEQFF TGTGCCAGTAGTATACAGGGATCCCCCTACAATGAGCAGTTCTTC
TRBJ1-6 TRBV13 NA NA CASSFRTADSPLHF TGTGCCAGCAGCTTCAGGACAGCGGATTCACCCCTCCACTTT
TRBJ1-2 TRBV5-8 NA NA CARQDPSHGYTF TGTGCCAGACAGGACCCCTCCCATGGCTACACCTTC
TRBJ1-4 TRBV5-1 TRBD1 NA CASSTDGQGIVEKLFF TGCGCCAGCAGCACGGACGGACAGGGGATAGTTGAAAAACTGTTTTTT
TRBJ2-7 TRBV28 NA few CASSFPPGTRLVPTEQYF TGTGCCAGCAGTTTCCCACCTGGAACACGGTTAGTGCCTACCGAGCAGTACTTC
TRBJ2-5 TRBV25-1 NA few CASSEEEGWETQYF TGTGCCAGCAGTGAGGAGGAAGGGTGGGAGACCCAGTACTTC
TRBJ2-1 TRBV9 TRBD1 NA CASSPSGTGSYNEQFF TGTGCCAGCAGCCCATCCGGGACAGGCTCCTACAATGAGCAGTTCTTC
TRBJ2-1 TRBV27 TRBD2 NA CASSFPGGSLGEQFF TGTGCCAGCAGTTTCCCCGGGGGGTCCCTTGGTGAGCAGTTCTTC
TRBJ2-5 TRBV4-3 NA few CASSQTTGYQETQYF TGCGCCAGCAGCCAAACCACAGGGTACCAAGAGACCCAGTACTTC
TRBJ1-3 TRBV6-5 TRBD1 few CASGDSFSGNTIYF TGTGCCAGCGGGGACAGTTTCTCGGGAAACACCATATATTTT
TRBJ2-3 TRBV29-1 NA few CSVESGMGTDTQYF TGCAGCGTTGAATCAGGGATGGGGACAGATACGCAGTATTTT
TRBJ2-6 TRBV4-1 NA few CASSQDLRGTNSGANVLTF TGCGCCAGCAGCCAAGATTTAAGGGGCACTAACTCTGGGGCCAACGTCCTGACTTTC
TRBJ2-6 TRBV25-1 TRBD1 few CASSDRGSGANVLTF TGTGCCAGCAGTGACAGGGGGTCTGGGGCCAACGTCCTGACTTTC
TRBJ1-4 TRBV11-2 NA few CASSSTRVGEKLFF TGTGCCAGCAGCTCTACCCGAGTGGGGGAAAAACTGTTTTTT
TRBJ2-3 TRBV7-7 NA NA CASSLIGTDTQYF TGTGCCAGCAGCTTAATTGGCACAGATACGCAGTATTTT
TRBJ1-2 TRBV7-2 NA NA CASSLDPGSIRSGTF TGTGCCAGCAGCTTAGATCCTGGGTCTATAAGATCGGGTACCTTC
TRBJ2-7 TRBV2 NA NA CASRGGGGSYEQYF TGTGCCAGCAGAGGGGGGGGCGGCAGCTACGAGCAGTACTTC
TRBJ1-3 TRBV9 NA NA CASSDWGTLGNTIYF TGTGCCAGCAGCGATTGGGGGACTCTCGGAAACACCATATATTTT
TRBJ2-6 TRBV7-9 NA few CASSPRTGATSSGANVLTF TGTGCCAGCAGCCCGAGAACAGGGGCGACTAGCTCTGGGGCCAACGTCCTGACTTTC
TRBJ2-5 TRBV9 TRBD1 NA CASSSPGTGRGTQYF TGTGCCAGCAGTTCGCCCGGGACAGGGAGAGGGACCCAGTACTTC
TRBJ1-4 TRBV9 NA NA CASSVGQVAEKLFF TGTGCCAGCAGCGTAGGTCAGGTTGCTGAAAAACTGTTTTTT
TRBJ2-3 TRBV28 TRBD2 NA CASSTAGGTDTQYF TGTGCCAGCAGTACGGCGGGGGGCACAGATACGCAGTATTTT
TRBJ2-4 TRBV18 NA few CASSPLSSPTKNIQYF TGTGCCAGCTCACCACTCTCGTCACCTACCAAAAACATTCAGTACTTC
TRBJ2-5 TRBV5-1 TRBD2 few CASRRGTSGQETQYF TGCGCCAGCAGGAGAGGGACTAGCGGCCAAGAGACCCAGTACTTC
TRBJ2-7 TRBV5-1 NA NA CASSLGPAAYEQYF TGCGCCAGCAGCTTGGGGCCGGCGGCCTACGAGCAGTACTTC
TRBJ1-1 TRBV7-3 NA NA CASSRLNTEAFF TGTGCCAGCAGCCGACTGAACACTGAAGCTTTCTTT
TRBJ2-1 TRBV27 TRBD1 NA CASSPGDRLYNEQFF TGTGCCAGCAGTCCCGGGGACAGGCTCTACAATGAGCAGTTCTTC
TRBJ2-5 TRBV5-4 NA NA CASSLVRGGETQYF TGTGCCAGCAGCTTAGTCAGGGGGGGAGAGACCCAGTACTTC
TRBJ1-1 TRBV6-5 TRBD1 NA CASSYQGGNTEAFF TGTGCCAGCAGTTATCAGGGGGGAAACACTGAAGCTTTCTTT